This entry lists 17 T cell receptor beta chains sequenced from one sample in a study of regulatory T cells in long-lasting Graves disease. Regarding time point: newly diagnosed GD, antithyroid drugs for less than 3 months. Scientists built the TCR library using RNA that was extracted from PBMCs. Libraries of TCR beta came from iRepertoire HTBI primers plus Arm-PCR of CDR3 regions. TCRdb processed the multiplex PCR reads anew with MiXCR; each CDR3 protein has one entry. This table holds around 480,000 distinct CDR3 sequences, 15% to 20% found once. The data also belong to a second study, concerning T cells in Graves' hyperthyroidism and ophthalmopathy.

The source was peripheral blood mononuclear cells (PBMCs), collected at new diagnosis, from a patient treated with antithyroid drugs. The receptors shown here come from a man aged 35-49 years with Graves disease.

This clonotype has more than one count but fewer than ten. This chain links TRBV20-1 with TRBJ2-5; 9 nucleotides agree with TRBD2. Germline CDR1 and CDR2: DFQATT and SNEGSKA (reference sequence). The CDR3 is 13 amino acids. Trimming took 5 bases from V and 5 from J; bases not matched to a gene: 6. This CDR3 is CSALIAGAETQYF. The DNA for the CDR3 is TGCAGTGCTTTAATAGCGGGGGCGGAGACCCAGTACTTC.

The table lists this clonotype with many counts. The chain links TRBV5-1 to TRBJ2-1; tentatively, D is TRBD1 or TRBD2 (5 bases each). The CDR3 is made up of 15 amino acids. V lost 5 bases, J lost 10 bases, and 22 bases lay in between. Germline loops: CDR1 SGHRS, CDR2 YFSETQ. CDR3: CASSSGGRGSREQFF. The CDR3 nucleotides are TGCGCCAGCAGTAGTGGGGGACGGGGATCAAGGGAGCAGTTCTTC.

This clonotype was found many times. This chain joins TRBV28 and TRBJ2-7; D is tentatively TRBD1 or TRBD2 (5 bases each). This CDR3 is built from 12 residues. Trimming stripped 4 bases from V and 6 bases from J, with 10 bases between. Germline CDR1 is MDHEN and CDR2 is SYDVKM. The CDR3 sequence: CASSSGRTEQYF. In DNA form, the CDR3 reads TGTGCCAGCAGTTCGGGACGTACCGAGCAGTACTTC.

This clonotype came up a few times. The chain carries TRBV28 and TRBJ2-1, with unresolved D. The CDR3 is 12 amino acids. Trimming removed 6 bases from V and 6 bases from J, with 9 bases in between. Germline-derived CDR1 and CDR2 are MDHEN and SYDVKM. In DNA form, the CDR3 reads TGTGCCAGCAGCCCTATCTTCAATGAGCAGTTCTTC. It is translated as CASSPIFNEQFF.

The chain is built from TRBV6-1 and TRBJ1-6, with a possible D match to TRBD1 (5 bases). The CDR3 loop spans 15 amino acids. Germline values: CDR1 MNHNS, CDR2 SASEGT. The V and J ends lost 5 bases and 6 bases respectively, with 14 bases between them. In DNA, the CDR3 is TGTGCCAGCAGTCAACCGGGACTCACTAATTCACCCCTCCACTTT. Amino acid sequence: CASSQPGLTNSPLHF.

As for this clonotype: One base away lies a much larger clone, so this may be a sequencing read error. CDR3 nucleotide sequence: TGTACCAGCAGCCATTTACGCGAGCAGTACTTC. This encodes CTSSHLREQYF. V and J are TRBV3-1 and TRBJ2-7; D is uncertain. The CDR3 has 11 residues. In germline, CDR1 is LGHDT, CDR2 YNNKEL (reference sequence).

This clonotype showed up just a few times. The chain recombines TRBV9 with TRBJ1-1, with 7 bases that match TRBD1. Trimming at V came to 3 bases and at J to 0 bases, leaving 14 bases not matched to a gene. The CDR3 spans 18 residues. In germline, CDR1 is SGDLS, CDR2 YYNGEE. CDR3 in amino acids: CASSAGDSRGSLNTEAFF. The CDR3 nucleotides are TGTGCCAGCAGCGCCGGGGACAGCCGGGGGTCTCTGAACACTGAAGCTTTCTTT. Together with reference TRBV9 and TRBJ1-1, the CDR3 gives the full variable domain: DSGVTQTPKHLITATGQRVTLRCSPRSGDLSVYWYQQSLDQGLQFLIQYYNGEERAKGNILERFSAQQFPDLHSELNLSSLELGDSALYFCASSAGDSRGSLNTEAFFGQGTRLTVV.

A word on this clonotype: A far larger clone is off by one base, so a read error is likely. The CDR3 reads CASSPVGRGEQYF. CDR3 DNA sequence: TGTGCCAGCAGCCCAGTGGGGAGGGGGGAGCAGTACTTC. The chain links TRBV5-1 to TRBJ2-7, with D tentatively TRBD2 (7 bases). Germline CDR1 SGHRS, CDR2 YFSETQ. This CDR3 comprises 13 residues.

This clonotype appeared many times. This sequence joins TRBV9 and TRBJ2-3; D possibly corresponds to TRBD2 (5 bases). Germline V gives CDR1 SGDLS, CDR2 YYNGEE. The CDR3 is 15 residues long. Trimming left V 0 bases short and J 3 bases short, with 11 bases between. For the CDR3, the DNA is TGTGCCAGCAGCGTAGTGGGAGACGGGACAGATACGCAGTATTTT. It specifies CASSVVGDGTDTQYF.

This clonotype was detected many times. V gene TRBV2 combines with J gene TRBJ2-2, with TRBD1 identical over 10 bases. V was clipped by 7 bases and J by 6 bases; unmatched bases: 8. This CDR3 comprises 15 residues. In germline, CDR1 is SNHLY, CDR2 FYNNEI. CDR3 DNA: TGTGCCAGCAACGAACCCGGGACAGGGGCCGGGGAGCTGTTTTTT. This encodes CASNEPGTGAGELFF.

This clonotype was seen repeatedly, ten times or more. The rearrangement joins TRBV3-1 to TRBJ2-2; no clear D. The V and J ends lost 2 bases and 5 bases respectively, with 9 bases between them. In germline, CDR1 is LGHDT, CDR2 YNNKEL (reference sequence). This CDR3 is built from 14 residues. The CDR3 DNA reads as TGTGCCAGCAGCCAATTCGCGGCGACCGGGGAGCTGTTTTTT. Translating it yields CASSQFAATGELFF.

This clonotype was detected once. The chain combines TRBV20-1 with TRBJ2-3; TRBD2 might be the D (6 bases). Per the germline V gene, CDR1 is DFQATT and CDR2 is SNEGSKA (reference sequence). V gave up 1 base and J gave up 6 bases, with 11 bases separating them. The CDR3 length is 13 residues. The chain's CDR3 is CSARAGAPDTQYF. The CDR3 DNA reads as TGCAGTGCTAGAGCGGGAGCCCCCGATACGCAGTATTTT.

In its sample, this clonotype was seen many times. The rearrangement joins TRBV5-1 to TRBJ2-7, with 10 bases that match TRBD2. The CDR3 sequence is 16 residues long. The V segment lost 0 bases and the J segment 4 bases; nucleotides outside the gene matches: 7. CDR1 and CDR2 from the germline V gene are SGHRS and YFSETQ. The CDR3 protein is CASSLASRTSGYEQYF. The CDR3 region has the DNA TGCGCCAGCAGCTTGGCTTCGAGGACTAGCGGTTACGAGCAGTACTTC.

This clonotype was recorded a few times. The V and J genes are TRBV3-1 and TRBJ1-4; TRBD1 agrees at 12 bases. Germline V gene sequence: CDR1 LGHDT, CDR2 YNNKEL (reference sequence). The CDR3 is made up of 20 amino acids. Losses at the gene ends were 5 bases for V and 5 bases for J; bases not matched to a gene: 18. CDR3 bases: TGTGCCAGCAGCACCTCCGGGACAGGGGGCGCGGAGAATGAAAATGAAAAACTGTTTTTT. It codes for CASSTSGTGGAENENEKLFF.

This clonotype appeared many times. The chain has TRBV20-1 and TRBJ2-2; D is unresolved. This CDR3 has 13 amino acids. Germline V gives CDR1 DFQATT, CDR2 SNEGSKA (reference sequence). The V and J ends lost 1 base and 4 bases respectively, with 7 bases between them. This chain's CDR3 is CSARVSPTGELFF. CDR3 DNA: TGCAGTGCTAGAGTGTCCCCCACCGGGGAGCTGTTTTTT.

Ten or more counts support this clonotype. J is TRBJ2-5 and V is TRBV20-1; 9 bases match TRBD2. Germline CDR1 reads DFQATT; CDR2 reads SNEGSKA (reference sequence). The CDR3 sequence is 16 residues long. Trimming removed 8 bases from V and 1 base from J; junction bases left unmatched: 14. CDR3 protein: CSPQFWGLASQETQYF. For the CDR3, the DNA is TGCAGTCCACAATTTTGGGGACTAGCAAGCCAAGAGACCCAGTACTTC.

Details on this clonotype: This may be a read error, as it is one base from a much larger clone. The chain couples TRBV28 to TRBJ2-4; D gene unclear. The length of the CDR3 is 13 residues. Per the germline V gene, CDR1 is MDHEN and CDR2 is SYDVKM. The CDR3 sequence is CASSLGIENIQCF. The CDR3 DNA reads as TGTGCCAGCAGTTTAGGCATCGAAAACATTCAGTGCTTC.